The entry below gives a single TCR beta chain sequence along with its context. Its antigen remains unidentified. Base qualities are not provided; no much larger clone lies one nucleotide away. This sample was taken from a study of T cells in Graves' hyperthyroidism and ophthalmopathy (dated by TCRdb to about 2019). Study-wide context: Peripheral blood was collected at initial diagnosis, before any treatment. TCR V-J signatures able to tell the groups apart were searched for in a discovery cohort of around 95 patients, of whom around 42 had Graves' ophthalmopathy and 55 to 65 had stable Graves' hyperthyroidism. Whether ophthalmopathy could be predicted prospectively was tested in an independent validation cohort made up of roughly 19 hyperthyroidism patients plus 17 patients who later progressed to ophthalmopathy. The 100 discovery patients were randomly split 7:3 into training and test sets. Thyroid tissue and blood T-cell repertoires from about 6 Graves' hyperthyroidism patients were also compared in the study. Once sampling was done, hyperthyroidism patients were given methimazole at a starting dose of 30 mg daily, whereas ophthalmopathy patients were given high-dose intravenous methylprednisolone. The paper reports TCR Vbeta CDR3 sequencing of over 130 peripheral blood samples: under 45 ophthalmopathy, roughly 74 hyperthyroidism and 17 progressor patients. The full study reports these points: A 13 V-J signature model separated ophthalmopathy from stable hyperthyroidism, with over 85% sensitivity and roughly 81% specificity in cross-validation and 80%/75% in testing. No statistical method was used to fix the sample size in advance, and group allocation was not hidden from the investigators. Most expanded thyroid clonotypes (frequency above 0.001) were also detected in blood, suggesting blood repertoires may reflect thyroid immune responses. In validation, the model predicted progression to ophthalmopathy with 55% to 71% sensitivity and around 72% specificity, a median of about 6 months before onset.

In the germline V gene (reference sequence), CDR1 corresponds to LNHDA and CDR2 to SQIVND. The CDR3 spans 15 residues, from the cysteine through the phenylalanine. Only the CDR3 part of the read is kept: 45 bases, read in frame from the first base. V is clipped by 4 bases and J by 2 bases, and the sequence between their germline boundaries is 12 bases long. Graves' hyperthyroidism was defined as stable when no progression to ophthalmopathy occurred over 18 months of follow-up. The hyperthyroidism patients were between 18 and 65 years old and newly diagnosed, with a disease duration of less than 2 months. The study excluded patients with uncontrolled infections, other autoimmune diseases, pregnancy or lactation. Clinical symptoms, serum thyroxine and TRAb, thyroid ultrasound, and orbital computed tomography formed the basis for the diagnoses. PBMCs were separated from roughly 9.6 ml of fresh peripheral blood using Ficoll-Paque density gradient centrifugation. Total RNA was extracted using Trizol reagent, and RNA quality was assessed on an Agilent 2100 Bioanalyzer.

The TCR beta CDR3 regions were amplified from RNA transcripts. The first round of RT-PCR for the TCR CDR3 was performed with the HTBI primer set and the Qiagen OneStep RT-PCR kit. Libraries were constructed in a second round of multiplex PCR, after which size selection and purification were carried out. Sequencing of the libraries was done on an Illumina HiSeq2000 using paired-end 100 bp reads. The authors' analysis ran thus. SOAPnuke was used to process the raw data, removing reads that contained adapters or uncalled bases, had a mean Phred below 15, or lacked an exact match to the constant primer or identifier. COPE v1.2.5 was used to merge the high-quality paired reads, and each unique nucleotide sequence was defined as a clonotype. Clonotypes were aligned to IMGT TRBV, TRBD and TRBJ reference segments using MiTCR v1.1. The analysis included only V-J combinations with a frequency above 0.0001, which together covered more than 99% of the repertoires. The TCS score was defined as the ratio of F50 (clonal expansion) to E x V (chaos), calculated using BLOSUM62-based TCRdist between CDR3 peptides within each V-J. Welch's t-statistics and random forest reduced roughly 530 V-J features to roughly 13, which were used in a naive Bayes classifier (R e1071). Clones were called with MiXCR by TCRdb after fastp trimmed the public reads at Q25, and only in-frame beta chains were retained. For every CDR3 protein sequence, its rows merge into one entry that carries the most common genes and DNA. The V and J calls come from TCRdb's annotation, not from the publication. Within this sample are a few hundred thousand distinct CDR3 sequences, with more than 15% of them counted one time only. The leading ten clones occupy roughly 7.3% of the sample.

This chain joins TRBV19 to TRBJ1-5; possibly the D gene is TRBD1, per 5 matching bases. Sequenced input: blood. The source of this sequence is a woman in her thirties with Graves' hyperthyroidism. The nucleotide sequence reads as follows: TGTGCCAGTAGTACTATCCGGGGGGGCAATCAGCCCCAGCATTTT. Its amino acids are CASSTIRGGNQPQHF.